This is a list of T cell receptor beta chains from one sample in a study of TIL therapy for anti-PD-1-resistant metastatic lung cancer. Libraries were prepared by immunoSEQ multiplex PCR; TCRdb keeps only in-frame clonotypes and omits some of them. The repertoire consists of 55,000 to 65,000 clones, with roughly 66% occurring once and the leading ten covering around 6.1%. The sample was blood, taken at baseline. The source is a person between 25 and 80 years old with non-small cell lung cancer. CDR3s include the opening cysteine and the closing phenylalanine or tryptophan. The order of the fields is V gene, clone size, J gene, CDR3 protein. Size values are once, few and many counts, or a class for expanded clones, and some rows have none.

TRBV6-1	.	TRBJ1-1	CASRRAWGTEAFF
TRBV5-1	.	TRBJ2-7	CASSLRDRGYEQYF
TRBV4-1	.	TRBJ1-4	CASSQGGQGDEKLFF
TRBV7-9	.	TRBJ1-5	CASSPGTGDQPQHF
TRBV19	.	TRBJ1-1	CASTAPRRGIMAGTEAFF
TRBV6-5	.	TRBJ2-3	CASSYLGLEEDTQYF
TRBV10-2	.	TRBJ2-5	CASSEGTQYRTQYF
TRBV19	few	TRBJ1-1	CASSINRGLGGTEAFF
TRBV7-3	.	TRBJ2-5	CASSTGTSGETQYF
TRBV11-3	.	TRBJ2-5	CASSLGTARETQYF
TRBV9	few	TRBJ1-2	CASSATLWGGYTF
TRBV6-5	.	TRBJ2-7	CASSHQQGGGDEQYF
TRBV5-1	.	TRBJ1-2	CASSITGDHGYTF
TRBV30	.	TRBJ2-3	CAWSAGTADTQYF
TRBV6-5	few	TRBJ1-5	CASSYSPGVDQPQHF
TRBV4-1	few	TRBJ1-2	CASSQGTGAYGYTF
TRBV28	.	TRBJ2-6	CASRQRRGAGANVLTF
TRBV6-5	.	TRBJ2-2	CASSYTTENTGELFF
TRBV4-1	.	TRBJ2-7	CASSRQVSTAYEQYF
TRBV18	few	TRBJ2-1	CASSPETASGYNEQFF
TRBV4-2	.	TRBJ2-5	CASSQGGAGLEETQYF
TRBV15	.	TRBJ2-2	CATSRQYTGELFF
TRBV5-1	once	TRBJ2-2	CASSQANTGELFF
TRBV5-4	.	TRBJ2-3	CASSLAASIVTQYF
TRBV5-1	.	TRBJ2-3	CASSEPTDTQYF
TRBV6-5	.	TRBJ1-5	CASSYEGHQPQHF
TRBV7-9	.	TRBJ2-3	CASSLVAGVWNTQYF
TRBV11-2	few	TRBJ1-5	CASSLGDRGHQPQHF
TRBV10-1	few	TRBJ1-1	CASSDWGASAEAFF
TRBV6-1	.	TRBJ1-2	CASSERQGRVANYGYTF
TRBV6-6	.	TRBJ1-5	CASTGDRATNQPQHF
TRBV7-9	.	TRBJ2-7	CASNRDSDEQYF
TRBV2	.	TRBJ1-5	CASRGQSNQPQHF
TRBV7-8	.	TRBJ1-5	CASSYKTGINQPQHF
TRBV2	.	TRBJ2-3	CASSDQGAKDTQYF
TRBV9	.	TRBJ2-1	CASSVGGQAVEQFF
TRBV10-3	.	TRBJ1-6	CAIRNSYNSPLHF
TRBV6-6	few	TRBJ1-1	CASSLTGVWTEAFF
TRBV6-1	.	TRBJ2-5	CASRGGLLGTQYF
TRBV5-1	.	TRBJ2-2	CASSFGQGGELFF
TRBV7-2	.	TRBJ1-6	CASTQSPYNSPLHF